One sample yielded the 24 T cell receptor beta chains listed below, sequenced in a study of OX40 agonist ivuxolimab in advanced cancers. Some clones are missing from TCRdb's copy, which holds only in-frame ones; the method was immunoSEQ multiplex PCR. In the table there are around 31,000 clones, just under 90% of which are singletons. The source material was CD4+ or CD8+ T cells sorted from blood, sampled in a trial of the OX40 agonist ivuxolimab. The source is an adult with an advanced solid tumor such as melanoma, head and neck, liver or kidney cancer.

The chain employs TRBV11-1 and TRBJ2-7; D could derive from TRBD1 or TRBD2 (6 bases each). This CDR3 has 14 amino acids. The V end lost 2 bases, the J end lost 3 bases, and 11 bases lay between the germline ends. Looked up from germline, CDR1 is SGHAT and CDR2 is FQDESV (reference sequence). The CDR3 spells CASSLIQGGYEQYF. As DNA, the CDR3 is TGTGCCAGCAGCTTAATACAGGGAGGCTACGAGCAGTACTTC.

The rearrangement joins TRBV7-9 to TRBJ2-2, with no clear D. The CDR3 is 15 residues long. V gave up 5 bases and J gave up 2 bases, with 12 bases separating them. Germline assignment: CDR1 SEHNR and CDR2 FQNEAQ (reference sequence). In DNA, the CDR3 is TGTGCCAGCAGCCTAAGACGGCCTAACACCGGGGAGCTGTTTTTT. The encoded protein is CASSLRRPNTGELFF.

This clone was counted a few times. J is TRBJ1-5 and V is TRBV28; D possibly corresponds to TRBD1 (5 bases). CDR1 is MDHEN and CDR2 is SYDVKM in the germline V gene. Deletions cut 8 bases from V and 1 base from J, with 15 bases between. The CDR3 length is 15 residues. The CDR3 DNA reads TGTGCCAGCGGGCAGGGAATATTCAGCAATCAGCCCCAGCATTTT. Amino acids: CASGQGIFSNQPQHF.

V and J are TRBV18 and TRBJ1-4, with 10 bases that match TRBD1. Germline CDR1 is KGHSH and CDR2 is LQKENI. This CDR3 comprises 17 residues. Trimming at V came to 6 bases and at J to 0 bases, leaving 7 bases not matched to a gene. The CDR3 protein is CASSPTGGPPTNEKLFF. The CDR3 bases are TGTGCCAGCTCTCCGACAGGGGGCCCTCCAACTAATGAAAAACTGTTTTTT.

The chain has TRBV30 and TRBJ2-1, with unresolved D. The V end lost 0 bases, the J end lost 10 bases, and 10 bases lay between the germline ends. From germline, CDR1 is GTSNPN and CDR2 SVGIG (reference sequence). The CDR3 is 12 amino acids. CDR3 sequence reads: CAWSVLYNEQFF. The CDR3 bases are TGTGCCTGGAGTGTACTATATAACGAGCAGTTCTTC.

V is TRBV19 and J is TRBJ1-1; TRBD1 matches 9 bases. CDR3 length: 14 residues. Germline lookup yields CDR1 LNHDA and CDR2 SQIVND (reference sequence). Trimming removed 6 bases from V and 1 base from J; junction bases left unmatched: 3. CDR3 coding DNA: TGTGCCAGTAGCATGGGACAGGGGAACACTGAAGCTTTCTTT. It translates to CASSMGQGNTEAFF.

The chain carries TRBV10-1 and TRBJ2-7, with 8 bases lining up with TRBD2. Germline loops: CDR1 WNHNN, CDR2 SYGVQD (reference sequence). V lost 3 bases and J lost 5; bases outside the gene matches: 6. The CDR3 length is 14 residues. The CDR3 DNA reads TGCGCCAGCAGTGAAGCGGGAGCTACCCACGAGCAGTACTTC. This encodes CASSEAGATHEQYF.

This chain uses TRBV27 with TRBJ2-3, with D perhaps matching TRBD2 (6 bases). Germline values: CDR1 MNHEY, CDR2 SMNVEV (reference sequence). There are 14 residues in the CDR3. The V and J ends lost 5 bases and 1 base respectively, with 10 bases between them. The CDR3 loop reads CASSTQRGTDTQYF. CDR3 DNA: TGTGCCAGCAGTACCCAGCGGGGCACAGATACGCAGTATTTT.

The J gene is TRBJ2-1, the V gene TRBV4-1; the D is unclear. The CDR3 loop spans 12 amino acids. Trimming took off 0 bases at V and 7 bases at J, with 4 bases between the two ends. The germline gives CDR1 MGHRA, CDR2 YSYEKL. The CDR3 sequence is CASSQDRNEQFF. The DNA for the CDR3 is TGCGCCAGCAGCCAAGATCGTAATGAGCAGTTCTTC.

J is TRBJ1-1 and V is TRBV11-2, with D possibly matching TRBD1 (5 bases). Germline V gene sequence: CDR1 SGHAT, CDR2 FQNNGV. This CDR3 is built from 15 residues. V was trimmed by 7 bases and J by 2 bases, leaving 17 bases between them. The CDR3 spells CASNNLQGANTEAFF. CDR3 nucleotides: TGTGCCAGCAACAACCTTCAGGGCGCTAACACTGAAGCTTTCTTT.

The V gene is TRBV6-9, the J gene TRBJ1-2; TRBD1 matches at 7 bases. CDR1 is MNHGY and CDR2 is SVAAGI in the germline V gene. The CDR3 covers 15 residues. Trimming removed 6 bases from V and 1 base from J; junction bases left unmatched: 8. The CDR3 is CASSLTGEGNYGYTF. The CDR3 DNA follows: TGTGCCAGCAGCCTTACAGGGGAGGGTAACTATGGCTACACCTTC.

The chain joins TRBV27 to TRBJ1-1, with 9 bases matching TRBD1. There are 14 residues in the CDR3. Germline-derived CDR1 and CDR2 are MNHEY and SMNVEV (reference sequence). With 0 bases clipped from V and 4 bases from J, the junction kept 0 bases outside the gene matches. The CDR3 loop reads CASSLSGQGTEAFF. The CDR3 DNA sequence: TGTGCCAGCAGTTTATCGGGACAGGGCACTGAAGCTTTCTTT.

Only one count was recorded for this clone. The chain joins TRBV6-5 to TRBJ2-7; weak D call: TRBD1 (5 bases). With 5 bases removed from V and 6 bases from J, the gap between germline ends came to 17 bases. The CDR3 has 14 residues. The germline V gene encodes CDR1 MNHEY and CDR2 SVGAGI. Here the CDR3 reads CASSPTEGNFEQYF. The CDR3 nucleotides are TGTGCCAGCAGTCCGACAGAAGGGAATTTCGAGCAGTACTTC.

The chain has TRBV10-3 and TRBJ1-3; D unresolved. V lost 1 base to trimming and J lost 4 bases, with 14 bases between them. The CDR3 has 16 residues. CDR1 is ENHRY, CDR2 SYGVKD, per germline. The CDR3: CAISEFAALIGNTIYF. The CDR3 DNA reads TGTGCCATCAGTGAGTTCGCCGCACTAATAGGAAACACCATATATTTT.

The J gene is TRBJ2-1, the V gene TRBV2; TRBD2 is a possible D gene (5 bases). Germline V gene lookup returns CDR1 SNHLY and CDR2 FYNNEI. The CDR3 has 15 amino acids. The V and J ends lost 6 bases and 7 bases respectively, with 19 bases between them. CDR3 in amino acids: CASSTTTSGVNEQFF. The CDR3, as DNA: TGTGCCAGCAGCACCACAACTAGTGGTGTAAATGAGCAGTTCTTC.

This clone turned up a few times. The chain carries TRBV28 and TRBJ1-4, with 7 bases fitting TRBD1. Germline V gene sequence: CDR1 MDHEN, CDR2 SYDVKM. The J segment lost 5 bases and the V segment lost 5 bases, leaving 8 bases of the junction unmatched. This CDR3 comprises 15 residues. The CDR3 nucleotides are TGTGCCAGCAGTCAACTCGGGACAGCGAATGAAAAACTGTTTTTT. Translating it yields CASSQLGTANEKLFF.

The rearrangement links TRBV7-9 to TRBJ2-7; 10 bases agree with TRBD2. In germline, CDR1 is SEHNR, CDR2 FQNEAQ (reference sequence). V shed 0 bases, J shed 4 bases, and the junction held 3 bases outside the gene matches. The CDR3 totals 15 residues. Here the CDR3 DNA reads TGTGCCAGCAGCTTAGCTGGACTAGCGGTATACGAGCAGTACTTC. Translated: CASSLAGLAVYEQYF.

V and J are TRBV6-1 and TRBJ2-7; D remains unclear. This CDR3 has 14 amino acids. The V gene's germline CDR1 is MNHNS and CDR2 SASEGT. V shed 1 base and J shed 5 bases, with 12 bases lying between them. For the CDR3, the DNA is TGTGCCAGCAGTGAAGTCAGTCGGACCCACGAGCAGTACTTC. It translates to CASSEVSRTHEQYF.

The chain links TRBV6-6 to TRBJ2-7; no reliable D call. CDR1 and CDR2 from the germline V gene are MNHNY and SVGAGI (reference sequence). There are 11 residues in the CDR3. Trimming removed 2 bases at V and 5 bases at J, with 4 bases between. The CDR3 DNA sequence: TGTGCCAGCAGTTACGTAGACGAGCAGTACTTC. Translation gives CASSYVDEQYF.

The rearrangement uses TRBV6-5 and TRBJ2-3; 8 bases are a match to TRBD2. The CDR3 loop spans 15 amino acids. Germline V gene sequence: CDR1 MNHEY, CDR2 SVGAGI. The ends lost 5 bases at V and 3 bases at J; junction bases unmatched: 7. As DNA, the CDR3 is TGTGCCAGCAGTGGGTCTAGCGGGTGGACAGATACGCAGTATTTT. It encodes CASSGSSGWTDTQYF.

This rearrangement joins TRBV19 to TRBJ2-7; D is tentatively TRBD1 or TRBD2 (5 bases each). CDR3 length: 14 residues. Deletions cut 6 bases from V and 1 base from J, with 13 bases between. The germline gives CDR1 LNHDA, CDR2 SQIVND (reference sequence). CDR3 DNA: TGTGCCAGTAGAGACTCTTGGGGGTCCTACGAGCAGTACTTC. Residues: CASRDSWGSYEQYF. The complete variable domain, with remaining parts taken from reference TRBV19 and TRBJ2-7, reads DGGITQSPKYLFRKEGQNVTLSCEQNLNHDAMYWYRQDPGQGLRLIYYSQIVNDFQKGDIAEGYSVSREKKESFPLTVTSAQKNPTAFYLCASRDSWGSYEQYFGPGTRLTVT.

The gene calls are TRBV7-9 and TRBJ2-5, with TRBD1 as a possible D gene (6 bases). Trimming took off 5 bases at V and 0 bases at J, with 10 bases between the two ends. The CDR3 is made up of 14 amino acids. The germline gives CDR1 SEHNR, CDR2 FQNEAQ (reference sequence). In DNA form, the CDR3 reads TGTGCCAGCAGCCTCCGGGACAACCAAGAGACCCAGTACTTC. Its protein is CASSLRDNQETQYF. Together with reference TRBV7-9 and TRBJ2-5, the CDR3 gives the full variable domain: DTGVSQNPRHKITKRGQNVTFRCDPISEHNRLYWYRQTLGQGPEFLTYFQNEAQLEKSRLLSDRFSAERPKGSFSTLEIQRTEQGDSAMYLCASSLRDNQETQYFGPGTRLLVL.

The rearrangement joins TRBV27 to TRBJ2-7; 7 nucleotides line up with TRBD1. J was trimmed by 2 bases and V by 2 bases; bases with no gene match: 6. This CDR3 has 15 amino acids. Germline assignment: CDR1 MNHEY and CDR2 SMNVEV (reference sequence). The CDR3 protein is CASSLIRDRAYEQYF. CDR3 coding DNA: TGTGCCAGCAGTTTAATCCGCGACAGGGCCTACGAGCAGTACTTC.

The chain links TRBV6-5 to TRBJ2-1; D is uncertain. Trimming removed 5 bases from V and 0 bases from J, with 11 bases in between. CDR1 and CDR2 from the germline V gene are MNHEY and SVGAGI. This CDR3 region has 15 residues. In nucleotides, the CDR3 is TGTGCCAGCAGTCCCCTCCAGAGCTCCTACAATGAGCAGTTCTTC. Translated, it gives CASSPLQSSYNEQFF.